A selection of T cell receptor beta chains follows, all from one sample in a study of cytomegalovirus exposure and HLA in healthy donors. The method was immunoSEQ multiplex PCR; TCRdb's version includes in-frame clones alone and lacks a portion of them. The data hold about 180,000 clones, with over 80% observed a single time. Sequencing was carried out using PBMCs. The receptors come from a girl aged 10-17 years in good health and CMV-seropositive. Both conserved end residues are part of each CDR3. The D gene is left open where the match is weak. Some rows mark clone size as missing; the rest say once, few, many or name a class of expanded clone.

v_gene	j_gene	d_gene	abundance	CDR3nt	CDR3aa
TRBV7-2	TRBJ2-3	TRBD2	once	TGTGCCAGCAGCACAGGTAGAGGACTAGCGGGAGGTCGGACAGATACGCAGTATTTT	CASSTGRGLAGGRTDTQYF
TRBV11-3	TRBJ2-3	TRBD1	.	TGTGCCAGCAGCCCCCGGGACAGGGGTGGAGAGACGCAGTATTTT	CASSPRDRGGETQYF
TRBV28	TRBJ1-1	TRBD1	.	TGTGCCAGCAGTCCCCAAAAGTATGGGAAGTCAGTTCGCGGGACAGCGAACACTGAAGCTTTCTTT	CASSPQKYGKSVRGTANTEAFF
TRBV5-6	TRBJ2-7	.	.	TGTGCCAGCAGCTTGCCCACCTACGAGCAGTACTTC	CASSLPTYEQYF
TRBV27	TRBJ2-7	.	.	TGTGCCAGCAGTTTAAGGGCTTGGCAGGGGATGTACGAGCAGTACTTC	CASSLRAWQGMYEQYF
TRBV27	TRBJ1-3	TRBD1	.	TGTGCCAGCAGTTTGTTGGGACAGGGAGCCGGAAACACCATATATTTT	CASSLLGQGAGNTIYF
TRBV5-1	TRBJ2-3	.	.	TGCGCCAGCAGCCCCCTAAGTGAGGGCACGCAGTATTTT	CASSPLSEGTQYF
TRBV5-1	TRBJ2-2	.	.	TGCGCCAGCGGAAGAGAGGGCGCGAACACCGGGGAGCTGTTTTTT	CASGREGANTGELFF
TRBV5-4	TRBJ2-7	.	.	TGTGCCAGCAGCTTGGCCCAGGGGTACGAGCAGTACTTC	CASSLAQGYEQYF
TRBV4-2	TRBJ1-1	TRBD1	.	TGTGCCAGCAGCCTGGGGGACAGGGGTGGAGGTGAAGCTTTCTTT	CASSLGDRGGGEAFF
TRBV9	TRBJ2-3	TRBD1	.	TGTGCCAGCAGCGAGACCGGGACAGGGTCCCTGGGCACAGATACGCAGTATTTT	CASSETGTGSLGTDTQYF
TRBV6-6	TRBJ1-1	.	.	TGTGCCAGCAGCCCGGCGGGTCCCACTGAAGCTTTCTTT	CASSPAGPTEAFF